These 27 T cell receptor beta chains came from one sample sequenced in a study of T cell responses to AZD1222 COVID-19 vaccine. Data came from immunoSEQ multiplex PCR; TCRdb stores just in-frame clones and leaves some out. Altogether about 100,000 clones are present, approximately 90% being singletons, with the ten largest covering around 8.4%. Sample: peripheral blood, taken 28 days after the second AZD1222 dose. The receptors here all came from an adult who received the AZD1222 COVID-19 vaccine.

The rearrangement links TRBV7-2 to TRBJ2-7; the D is unclear. The ends were cut back, 1 base at V and 2 bases at J, with 12 bases in the middle. CDR1 SGHTA and CDR2 FQGNSA come from the germline V gene. This CDR3 has 15 residues. In DNA form, the CDR3 reads TGTGCCAGCAGCTTAGAGCTCAGTGAGGCCTACGAGCAGTACTTC. It translates to CASSLELSEAYEQYF.

Notes on this clone: An end of the junction does not agree with germline; a read error may underlie this. The V and J genes are TRBV30 and TRBJ2-7, with TRBD1 identical over 9 bases. Germline CDR1 is GTSNPN and CDR2 is SVGIG (reference sequence). This CDR3 region has 11 residues. This chain's CDR3 is CRDRVVHEQYF. The CDR3 DNA reads TGCCGGGACAGGGTTGTCCACGAGCAGTACTTC.

The chain joins TRBV3-1 (or the pseudogene TRBV3-2) to TRBJ2-2, with D perhaps assigned TRBD1 or TRBD2 (5 bases each). The V gene's germline CDR1 is LGHDT and CDR2 YNNKEL (reference sequence). This CDR3 comprises 14 residues. Trimming took 1 base from V and 5 from J, leaving 8 bases between them. CDR3 protein: CASSQGGRTGELFF. The CDR3 nucleotides read TGTGCCAGCAGCCAAGGGGGACGGACCGGGGAGCTGTTTTTT.

The rearrangement joins TRBV9 to TRBJ1-1; unclear D gene. The CDR3 totals 14 residues. Trimming shortened V by 0 bases and J by 6 bases, and 12 bases separated the two germline ends. CDR1 and CDR2 (germline): SGDLS, YYNGEE. The CDR3 loop is CASSVARVDAEAFF. For the CDR3, the DNA is TGTGCCAGCAGCGTAGCCCGCGTAGATGCTGAAGCTTTCTTT.

V and J are TRBV30 and TRBJ2-1; D ambiguous. The CDR3 covers 13 residues. Trimming took 0 bases from V and 6 from J, leaving 9 bases between them. Germline values: CDR1 GTSNPN, CDR2 SVGIG (reference sequence). The CDR3 reads CAWSVDVGNEQFF. The CDR3 DNA sequence: TGTGCCTGGAGTGTAGACGTTGGCAATGAGCAGTTCTTC.

The chain joins TRBV11-3 to TRBJ2-2; 9 bases line up with TRBD2. Germline V gene data show CDR1 as SGHNT and CDR2 as YENEEA. The CDR3 runs to 16 residues. The V gene end was trimmed by 1 base and the J gene end by 0 bases; junction bases not matched to a gene: 0. CDR3 sequence: CASSLGLAANTGELFF. Written as DNA, the CDR3 is TGTGCCAGCAGCTTAGGACTAGCGGCGAACACCGGGGAGCTGTTTTTT.

The chain has TRBV7-8 and TRBJ2-2; D remains ambiguous. The CDR3 has 13 residues. The germline V gene encodes CDR1 SGHVS and CDR2 FQNEAQ. Trimming pared 5 bases from V and 8 bases from J, leaving 12 bases between. The CDR3 region is CASSQGGTGELFF. The CDR3 DNA reads as TGTGCCAGCAGCCAAGGTGGAACGGGGGAGCTGTTTTTT. The entire variable domain, with the rest obtained from reference TRBV7-8 and TRBJ2-2, is as follows: GAGVSQSPRYKVAKRGQDVALRCDPISGHVSLFWYQQALGQGPEFLTYFQNEAQLDKSGLPSDRFFAERPEGSVSTLKIQRTQQEDSAVYLCASSQGGTGELFFGEGSRLTVL.

Here the CDR3 DNA reads TGTGCCAGCAGCTCGGACCCAGGCTCCTACAATGAGCAGTTCTTC. Its translation: CASSSDPGSYNEQFF. V usage is TRBV7-2 and J usage is TRBJ2-1; no reliable D call. This CDR3 has 15 residues. V was trimmed by 4 bases and J by 0 bases, leaving 10 bases between them. The germline CDR1 and CDR2 sequences are SGHTA and FQGNSA.

The J gene is TRBJ2-1, the V gene TRBV5-1; 9 nucleotides agree with TRBD1. V lost 6 bases, J lost 3 bases, and 10 bases stayed unmatched. Looked up from germline, CDR1 is SGHRS and CDR2 is YFSETQ. The CDR3 is 16 amino acids. The DNA for the CDR3 is TGCGCCAGCAAGTTATCCGGGACAGGGCACTACAATGAGCAGTTCTTC. This codes for CASKLSGTGHYNEQFF.

The chain employs TRBV6-2 or TRBV6-3 and TRBJ1-4, with D tentatively TRBD1 (5 bases). With 6 bases removed from V and 7 bases from J, the gap between germline ends came to 18 bases. The germline gives CDR1 MNHEY, CDR2 SVGEGT. The CDR3 is 15 residues long. As DNA, the CDR3 is TGTGCCAGCAGCCTCCGACAGTCGGGGAGTGAAAAACTGTTTTTT. Its translation is CASSLRQSGSEKLFF.

This clone was seen only once. The chain recombines TRBV7-2 with TRBJ1-5, with a possible D match to TRBD1 (5 bases). The CDR3 totals 12 residues. Looked up from germline, CDR1 is SGHTA and CDR2 is FQGNSA. Trimming removed 6 bases from V and 7 bases from J, with 10 bases in between. The CDR3 sequence: CASSWRGQPQHF. CDR3 in DNA: TGTGCCAGCAGTTGGAGGGGACAGCCCCAGCATTTT.

This clone came up once. The rearrangement joins TRBV7-2 to TRBJ1-5; TRBD1 aligns across 9 bases. The CDR3 has 16 amino acids. With 2 bases clipped from V and 6 bases from J, the junction kept 8 bases outside the gene matches. Germline CDR1 is SGHTA and CDR2 is FQGNSA. The CDR3 bases are TGTGCCAGCAGCTTATTCGAACAGGGGGCAGGTCAGCCCCAGCATTTT. Amino acids: CASSLFEQGAGQPQHF.

This sequence joins TRBV13 and TRBJ2-1; D may be TRBD2 (6 bases). CDR3 length equals 16 residues. Germline assignment: CDR1 PRHDT and CDR2 FYEKMQ (reference sequence). The V and J ends lost 0 bases and 8 bases respectively, with 17 bases between them. The CDR3 protein is CASSLGGRKGSYEQFF. CDR3 bases: TGTGCCAGCAGCTTAGGGGGGAGGAAGGGTTCCTATGAGCAGTTCTTC.

J is TRBJ1-5 and V is TRBV2; tentative D call: TRBD1 (5 bases). Trimming removed 6 bases from V and 4 bases from J, with 13 bases in between. The germline V gene has CDR1 SNHLY and CDR2 FYNNEI. This CDR3 is 14 amino acids long. The CDR3 nucleotides are TGTGCCAGCAGGGGTGGGGGACTGAATCAGCCCCAGCATTTT. Protein sequence: CASRGGGLNQPQHF.

This clone was recorded only once. The chain combines TRBV29-1 with TRBJ1-1; TRBD1 is a possible D gene (6 bases). V was clipped by 3 bases and J by 0 bases, with 11 bases between them. The CDR3 runs to 14 residues. Germline V gives CDR1 SQVTM, CDR2 ANQGSEA. The DNA for the CDR3 is TGCAGCGTTGATCTAACAGGGTTGAACACTGAAGCTTTCTTT. Its protein product is CSVDLTGLNTEAFF.

This sequence joins TRBV5-1 and TRBJ2-5; TRBD1 matches at 7 bases. The CDR3 is 15 residues long. Unmatched junction bases numbered 3, after V lost 0 bases and J lost 1 base. Germline assignment: CDR1 SGHRS and CDR2 YFSETQ. Written as DNA, the CDR3 is TGCGCCAGCAGCTTGGTGAGGGGGCCCCAAGAGACCCAGTACTTC. This sequence encodes CASSLVRGPQETQYF. The variable domain in full, completed from reference TRBV5-1 and TRBJ2-5, reads KAGVTQTPRYLIKTRGQQVTLSCSPISGHRSVSWYQQTPGQGLQFLFEYFSETQRNKGNFPGRFSGRQFSNSRSEMNVSTLELGDSALYLCASSLVRGPQETQYFGPGTRLLVL.

The chain is built from TRBV7-2 and TRBJ1-6; D is ambiguous. Deletions cut 1 base from V and 5 bases from J, with 9 bases between. Per the germline V gene, CDR1 is SGHTA and CDR2 is FQGNSA. This CDR3 region has 15 residues. The CDR3 loop reads CASSLVTRNNSPLHF. In nucleotides, the CDR3 is TGTGCCAGCAGCTTAGTAACCAGGAATAATTCACCCCTCCACTTT. Full variable domain (remainder filled in from reference TRBV7-2 and TRBJ1-6): GAGVSQSPSNKVTEKGKDVELRCDPISGHTALYWYRQSLGQGLEFLIYFQGNSAPDKSGLPSDRFSAERTGGSVSTLTIQRTQQEDSAVYLCASSLVTRNNSPLHFGNGTRLTVT.

The chain has TRBV11-2 and TRBJ2-1; 10 bases are a match to TRBD2. V shed 0 bases and J 0 bases; nucleotides not matched to a gene: 2. The CDR3 consists of 17 residues. Per germline, CDR1 SGHAT and CDR2 FQNNGV. CDR3 nucleotides: TGTGCCAGCAGCTTAGAACTAGCGGGATCCTCCTACAATGAGCAGTTCTTC. Its translation is CASSLELAGSSYNEQFF.

The rearrangement uses TRBV21-1 and TRBJ2-1; the listed D gene, TRBD2, was not tested against the DNA. TRBV21-1 is tagged as a pseudogene. The CDR3 loop spans 16 amino acids. Here the CDR3 reads CASSKEGLAGTNEQFF. The CDR3 DNA follows: TGTGCCAGCAGCAAAGAGGGACTAGCGGGAACCAATGAGCAGTTCTTC.

This sequence joins TRBV20-1 and TRBJ1-1; TRBD1 matches at 7 bases. Germline V gene sequence: CDR1 DFQATT, CDR2 SNEGSKA (reference sequence). The CDR3 is made up of 15 amino acids. V trimming: 3 bases; J trimming: 7 bases; junction bases outside the gene matches: 14. The DNA for the CDR3 is TGCAGTGCTAGTGACAGGGTGGTGGCCAGAGATGAAGCTTTCTTT. Its protein product is CSASDRVVARDEAFF.

The V and J genes are TRBV7-6 and TRBJ2-3; maybe TRBD1 (6 bases). Germline lookup yields CDR1 SGHVS and CDR2 FNYEAQ. The V gene lost 4 bases and the J gene lost 5 bases, with 16 bases spanning the gap. CDR3 length equals 15 residues. CDR3 region: CASSSPQGSGDTQYF. Written as DNA, the CDR3 is TGTGCCAGCAGCTCCCCCCAGGGGAGCGGAGATACGCAGTATTTT.

CDR3 region: CASSPRTRGEKLFF. Here the CDR3 DNA reads TGTGCCAGTAGTCCACGGACACGGGGGGAAAAACTGTTTTTT. This rearrangement joins TRBV19 to TRBJ1-4; the D gene is possibly TRBD1 (5 bases). Germline CDR1 LNHDA, CDR2 SQIVND (reference sequence). Trimming stripped 5 bases from V and 8 bases from J, with 15 bases between. The length of the CDR3 is 14 residues.

The V and J genes are TRBV18 and TRBJ2-7, with D maybe TRBD1 (6 bases). This CDR3 is built from 16 residues. CDR1 KGHSH and CDR2 LQKENI come from the germline V gene. The V gene lost 1 base and the J gene lost 7 bases, with 20 bases spanning the gap. For the CDR3, the DNA is TGTGCCAGCTCACCACGGACAGTACCATCCCACGCGGAGCAGTACTTC. It yields the protein CASSPRTVPSHAEQYF.

The chain combines TRBV4-2 with TRBJ1-6; a possible D gene is TRBD1 (5 bases). From germline, CDR1 is LGHNA and CDR2 YNFKEQ. CDR3 length equals 15 residues. The V and J ends lost 1 base and 8 bases respectively, with 12 bases between them. Written as DNA, the CDR3 is TGTGCCAGCAGCCAAGGGCAGGGAGGGGATTCACCCCTCCACTTT. It translates to CASSQGQGGDSPLHF.

The chain combines TRBV24-1 with TRBJ2-4; 7 bases map to TRBD2. This CDR3 has 16 amino acids. The V segment lost 3 bases and the J segment 6 bases; nucleotides outside the gene matches: 10. CDR1 is KGHDR and CDR2 is SFDVKD in the germline V gene. The CDR3 DNA reads as TGTGCCACCAGTGATCCTCCCTCTGAGCGGGGAAACATTCAGTACTTC. It is translated as CATSDPPSERGNIQYF.

CDR3 sequence (DNA): TGTGCCAGCAGCAAAAATCTAGGACAGGGGGCCTACGAGCAGTACTTC. This gives the protein CASSKNLGQGAYEQYF. The rearrangement uses TRBV21-1 and TRBJ2-7; TRBD1, the D gene given by the table, was not confirmed from the DNA. TRBV21-1 is tagged as a pseudogene. The length of the CDR3 is 16 residues.

The rearrangement links TRBV19 to TRBJ1-5; weak D call: TRBD1 (6 bases). CDR3 length equals 14 residues. The ends were cut back, 0 bases at V and 7 bases at J, with 10 bases in the middle. CDR1 is LNHDA and CDR2 is SQIVND in the germline V gene (reference sequence). CDR3 nucleotide sequence: TGTGCCAGTAGTATAGACAACAGGGAACAGCCCCAGCATTTT. Translation gives CASSIDNREQPQHF.